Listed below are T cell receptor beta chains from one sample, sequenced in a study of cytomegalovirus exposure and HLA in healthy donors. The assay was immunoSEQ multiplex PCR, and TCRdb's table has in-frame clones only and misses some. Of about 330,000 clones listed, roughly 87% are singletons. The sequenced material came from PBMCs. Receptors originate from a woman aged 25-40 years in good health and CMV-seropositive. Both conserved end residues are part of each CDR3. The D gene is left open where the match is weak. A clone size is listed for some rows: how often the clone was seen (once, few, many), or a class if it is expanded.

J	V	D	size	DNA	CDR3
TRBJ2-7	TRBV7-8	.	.	TGTGCCAGCAGCTTATCTGGGGGGCAGCAGTACTTC	CASSLSGGQQYF
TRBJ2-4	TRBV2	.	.	TGTGCCAGCAGTATGGACAGTCTAGCCAAAAACATTCAGTACTTC	CASSMDSLAKNIQYF
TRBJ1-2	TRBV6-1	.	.	TGTGCCAGCAGTGGGCGAGGAGACTTGAACTATGGCTACACCTTC	CASSGRGDLNYGYTF
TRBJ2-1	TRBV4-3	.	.	TGCGCCAGCAGCCAAGAGGGGCGGGGTGGCAATGAGCAGTTCTTC	CASSQEGRGGNEQFF
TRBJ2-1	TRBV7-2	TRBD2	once	TGTGCCAGCAGCTCCCGGACTAGCGGGAGGGTGGATGAGCAGTTCTTC	CASSSRTSGRVDEQFF
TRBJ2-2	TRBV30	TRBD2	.	TGTGCCTGGAGTGTACGACTAGCGGGGAACACCGGGGAGCTGTTTTTT	CAWSVRLAGNTGELFF
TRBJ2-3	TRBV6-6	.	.	TGTGCCAGCAGTTATATCTCCCCATACACAGATACGCAGTATTTT	CASSYISPYTDTQYF
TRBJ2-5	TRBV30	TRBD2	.	TGTGCCTGGACGTTCGGGGACTATAAGTACTTC	CAWTFGDYKYF
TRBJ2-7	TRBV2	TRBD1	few	TGTGCCAACTTGGACAGGGACTCCTACGAGCAGTACTTC	CANLDRDSYEQYF
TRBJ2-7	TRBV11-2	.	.	TGTGCCAGCAGCTTAGTTGGGCGGACCTACGAGCAGTACTTC	CASSLVGRTYEQYF
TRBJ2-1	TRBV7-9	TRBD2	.	TGTGCCAGGGGAGGGCTTGAGGAGCAGTTCTTC	CARGGLEEQFF
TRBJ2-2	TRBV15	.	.	TGTGCCACCAGCAGAAAAGCCGGGGCAAGGAACACCGGGGAGCTGTTTTTT	CATSRKAGARNTGELFF
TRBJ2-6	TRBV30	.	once	TGTGCCTGGAGTGCAGGGGTAGGGGCCAACGTCCTGACTTTC	CAWSAGVGANVLTF
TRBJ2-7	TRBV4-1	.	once	TGCGCCAGCAGCCAAGAAGTGATGACTGGGGGCGAGCAGTACTTC	CASSQEVMTGGEQYF
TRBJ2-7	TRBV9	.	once	TGTGCCAGCAGCGTAGAAGGCAAAGCCTACGAGCAGTACTTC	CASSVEGKAYEQYF
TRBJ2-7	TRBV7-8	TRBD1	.	TGTGCCAGCAGCCGTAACACAGGGGAGCGCGAGCAGTACTTC	CASSRNTGEREQYF